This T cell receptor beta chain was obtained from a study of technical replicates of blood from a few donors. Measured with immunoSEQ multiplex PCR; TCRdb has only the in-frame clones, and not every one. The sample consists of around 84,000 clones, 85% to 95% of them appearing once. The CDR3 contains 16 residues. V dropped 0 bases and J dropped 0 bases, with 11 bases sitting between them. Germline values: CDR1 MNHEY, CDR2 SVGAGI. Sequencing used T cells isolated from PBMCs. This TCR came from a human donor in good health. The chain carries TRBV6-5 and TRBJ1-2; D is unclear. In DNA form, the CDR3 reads TGTGCCAGCAGTTACTCGTGGCAGGACTCTAACTATGGCTACACCTTC. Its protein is CASSYSWQDSNYGYTF.